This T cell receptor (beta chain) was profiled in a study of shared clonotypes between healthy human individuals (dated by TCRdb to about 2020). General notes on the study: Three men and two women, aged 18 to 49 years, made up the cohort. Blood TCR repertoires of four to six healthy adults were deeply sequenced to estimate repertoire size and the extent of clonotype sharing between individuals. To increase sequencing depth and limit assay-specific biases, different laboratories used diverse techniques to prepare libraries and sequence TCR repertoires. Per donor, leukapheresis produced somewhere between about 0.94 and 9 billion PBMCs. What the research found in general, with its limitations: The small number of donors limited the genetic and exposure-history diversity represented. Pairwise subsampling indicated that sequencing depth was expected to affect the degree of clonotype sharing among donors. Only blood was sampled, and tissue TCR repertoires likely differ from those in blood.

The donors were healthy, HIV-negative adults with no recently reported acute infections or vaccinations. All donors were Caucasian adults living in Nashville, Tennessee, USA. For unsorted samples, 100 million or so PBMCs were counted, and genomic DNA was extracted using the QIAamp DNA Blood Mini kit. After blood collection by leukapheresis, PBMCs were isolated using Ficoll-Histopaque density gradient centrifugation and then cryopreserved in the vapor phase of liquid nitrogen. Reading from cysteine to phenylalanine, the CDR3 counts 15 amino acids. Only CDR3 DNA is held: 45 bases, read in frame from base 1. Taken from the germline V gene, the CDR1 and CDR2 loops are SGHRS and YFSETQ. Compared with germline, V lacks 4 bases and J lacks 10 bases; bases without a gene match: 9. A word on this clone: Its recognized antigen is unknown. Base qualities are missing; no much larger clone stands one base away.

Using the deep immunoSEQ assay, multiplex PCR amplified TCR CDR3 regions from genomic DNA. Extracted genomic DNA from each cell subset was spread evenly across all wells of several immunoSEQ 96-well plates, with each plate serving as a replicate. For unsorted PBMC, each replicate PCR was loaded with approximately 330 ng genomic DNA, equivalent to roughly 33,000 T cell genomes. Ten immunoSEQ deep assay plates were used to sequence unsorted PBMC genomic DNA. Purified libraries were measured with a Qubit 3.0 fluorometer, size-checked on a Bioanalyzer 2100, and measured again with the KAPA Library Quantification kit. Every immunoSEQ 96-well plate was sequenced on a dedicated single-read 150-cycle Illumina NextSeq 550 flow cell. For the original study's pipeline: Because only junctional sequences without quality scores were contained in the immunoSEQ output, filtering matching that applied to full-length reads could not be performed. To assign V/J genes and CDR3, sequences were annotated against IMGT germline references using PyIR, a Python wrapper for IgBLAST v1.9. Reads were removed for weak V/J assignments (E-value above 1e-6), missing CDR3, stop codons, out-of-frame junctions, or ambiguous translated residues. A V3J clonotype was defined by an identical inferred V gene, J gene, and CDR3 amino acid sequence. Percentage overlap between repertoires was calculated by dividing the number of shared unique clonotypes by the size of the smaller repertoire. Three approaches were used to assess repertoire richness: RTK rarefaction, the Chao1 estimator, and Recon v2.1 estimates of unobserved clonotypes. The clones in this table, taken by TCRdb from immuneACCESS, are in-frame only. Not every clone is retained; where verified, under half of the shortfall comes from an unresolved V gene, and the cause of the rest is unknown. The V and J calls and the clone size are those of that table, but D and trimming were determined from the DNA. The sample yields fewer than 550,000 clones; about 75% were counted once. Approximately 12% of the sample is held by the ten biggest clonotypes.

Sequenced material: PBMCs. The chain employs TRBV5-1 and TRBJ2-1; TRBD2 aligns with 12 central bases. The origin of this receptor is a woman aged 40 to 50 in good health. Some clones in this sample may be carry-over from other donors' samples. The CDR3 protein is CASSPGLAGNGEQFF. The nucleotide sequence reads TGCGCCAGCAGCCCGGGACTAGCGGGTAACGGGGAGCAGTTCTTC.